This TCR beta chain was profiled in a study of T cells after yellow fever vaccination. The study, taken as a whole, reports: A small proportion of clonotypes was detected in both the CD4 and CD8 compartments.

This clonotype was detected only a few times. The antigen remains undetermined. Germline V CDR1 and CDR2: SGHAT, FQNNGV. V gave up 7 bases and J gave up 3 bases, with 15 bases separating them. This CDR3 region has 14 residues. By 5'RACE template switching, TCR cDNA was produced, with a universal primer site and UMIs added in the process. MiXCR, applied by TCRdb to the 5' RACE reads, yields one record per CDR3 protein. Of approximately 74,000 distinct CDR3 sequences detected, approximately 6.5% appear once; the ten largest clones hold roughly 33%. Sequenced here: CD8+ T cells sorted from PBMCs, sampled about 5 days after the first yellow fever vaccination. V is TRBV11-2 and J is TRBJ2-5; D may be TRBD1 (6 bases). This receptor was obtained from a man aged 18 to 30 who received the YFV17D yellow fever vaccine. Here the CDR3 reads CASKPGAGEETQYF. CDR3 DNA: TGTGCCAGCAAACCTGGGGCAGGGGAAGAGACCCAGTACTTC.